The rows below give T cell receptor beta chains drawn from one sample of a study of blood T cell repertoires in COVID-19. Libraries were prepared by immunoSEQ multiplex PCR; TCRdb keeps only in-frame clonotypes and omits some of them. Here the sample spans roughly 100,000 clones, 70% to 85% being singletons. The material sequenced was peripheral blood. These receptors were taken from a man in his 70s with active or convalescent COVID-19. Each CDR3 is given with its conserved first and last residue. The order of the fields is CDR3 protein, CDR3 DNA, CDR3 length, V gene, J gene, clone size, D gene. A D gene is named only where the DNA matches it firmly. Clone size, where shown, is once, few, many, or a class for clones that have expanded.

CDR3: CASSSGQGPNNEQFF; DNA: TGCGCCAGCAGCTCCGGACAGGGGCCTAACAATGAGCAGTTCTTC; length: 15; V: TRBV5-1; J: TRBJ2-1; size: NA; D: TRBD1
CDR3: CASSEDYLEQFF; DNA: TGTGCCAGCAGTGAAGATTATTTGGAGCAGTTCTTC; length: 12; V: TRBV6-1; J: TRBJ2-1; size: NA; D: NA
CDR3: CASSPLQVQETQYF; DNA: TGTGCCAGCTCACCTTTACAAGTCCAAGAGACCCAGTACTTC; length: 14; V: TRBV18; J: TRBJ2-5; size: once; D: NA
CDR3: CATSNAGQGSNQPQHF; DNA: TGTGCCACCAGCAATGCTGGACAGGGTAGCAATCAGCCCCAGCATTTT; length: 16; V: TRBV15; J: TRBJ1-5; size: few; D: TRBD1
CDR3: CASSLGGGISGNTIYF; DNA: TGCGCCAGCAGCTTGGGAGGGGGAATCTCTGGAAACACCATATATTTT; length: 16; V: TRBV5-1; J: TRBJ1-3; size: NA; D: NA
CDR3: CASSPMQGARNEQFF; DNA: TGTGCCAGCAGCCCAATGCAGGGGGCTAGGAATGAGCAGTTCTTC; length: 15; V: TRBV7-9; J: TRBJ2-1; size: NA; D: TRBD1
CDR3: CSVGIGRGTEAFF; DNA: TGCAGCGTTGGGATCGGCAGGGGCACTGAAGCTTTCTTT; length: 13; V: TRBV29-1; J: TRBJ1-1; size: few; D: NA
CDR3: CASSLGGQFSGNTIYF; DNA: TGTGCCAGCAGCTTGGGGGGACAGTTCTCTGGAAACACCATATATTTT; length: 16; V: TRBV5-4; J: TRBJ1-3; size: NA; D: TRBD1
CDR3: CASSLEGLKSNQPQHF; DNA: TGCGCCAGCAGCTTGGAGGGACTCAAGAGCAATCAGCCCCAGCATTTT; length: 16; V: TRBV5-1; J: TRBJ1-5; size: few; D: NA
CDR3: CASSLWGDSYEQYF; DNA: TGTGCCAGCAGCCTATGGGGGGATTCCTACGAGCAGTACTTC; length: 14; V: TRBV7-9; J: TRBJ2-7; size: NA; D: NA
CDR3: CASSIRDRGRVFGQPQHF; DNA: TGTGCCAGTAGTATCCGGGACAGGGGGCGAGTTTTCGGTCAGCCCCAGCATTTT; length: 18; V: TRBV19; J: TRBJ1-5; size: NA; D: TRBD1
CDR3: CASTYLGAGGSTDTQYF; DNA: TGTGCCAGCACCTACCTAGGGGCGGGGGGATCCACAGATACGCAGTATTTT; length: 17; V: TRBV2; J: TRBJ2-3; size: NA; D: TRBD2
CDR3: CASSYGSGRGTYEQYF; DNA: TGTGCCAGCAGTTACGGTAGCGGGAGAGGGACCTACGAGCAGTACTTC; length: 16; V: TRBV6-5; J: TRBJ2-7; size: NA; D: TRBD2
CDR3: CASSPTGIRNEKLFF; DNA: TGTGCCAGCAGCCCTACAGGGATCCGGAATGAAAAACTGTTTTTT; length: 15; V: TRBV14; J: TRBJ1-4; size: NA; D: NA
CDR3: CASSIETRVSYEQYF; DNA: TGCGCCAGCAGCATCGAAACCAGGGTTTCCTACGAGCAGTACTTC; length: 15; V: TRBV5-1; J: TRBJ2-7; size: NA; D: NA
CDR3: CASSLIGPPPIMNTEAFF; DNA: TGTGCCAGCAGCTTAATTGGGCCTCCGCCCATAATGAACACTGAAGCTTTCTTT; length: 18; V: TRBV13; J: TRBJ1-1; size: NA; D: NA
CDR3: CASSETGGYGYTF; DNA: TGTGCCAGCAGTGAAACAGGGGGCTATGGCTACACCTTC; length: 13; V: TRBV2; J: TRBJ1-2; size: NA; D: TRBD1
CDR3: CASSLLARVDEQFF; DNA: TGCGCCAGCAGTCTACTAGCGAGGGTCGATGAGCAGTTCTTC; length: 14; V: TRBV5-1; J: TRBJ2-1; size: NA; D: TRBD2
CDR3: CASIRRLAGEGEQYF; DNA: TGTGCCAGCATTCGCCGACTAGCGGGAGAGGGCGAGCAGTACTTC; length: 15; V: TRBV6-5; J: TRBJ2-7; size: NA; D: TRBD2
CDR3: CASSGSGTVRKLFF; DNA: TGTGCCAGCAGCGGTTCCGGGACAGTTCGAAAACTGTTTTTT; length: 14; V: TRBV11-2; J: TRBJ1-4; size: NA; D: TRBD1
CDR3: CAWSVGLEGTEAFF; DNA: TGTGCCTGGAGTGTTGGATTGGAGGGGACTGAAGCTTTCTTT; length: 14; V: TRBV30; J: TRBJ1-1; size: NA; D: NA
CDR3: CASSHRDRGESYEQYF; DNA: TGTGCCAGCAGCCACCGGGACAGAGGAGAGTCCTACGAGCAGTACTTC; length: 16; V: TRBV4-2; J: TRBJ2-7; size: NA; D: TRBD1
CDR3: CATSDSRRASGTQHF; DNA: TGTGCCACCAGTGATTCCCGCAGGGCCTCTGGGACCCAGCATTTT; length: 15; V: TRBV24-1; J: TRBJ1-5; size: once; D: NA